This T cell receptor beta chain was retrieved from a study of tumor and adjacent non-tumor tissue in lung cancer (dated by TCRdb to about 2018). Background for the entire study: Patients with adenocarcinoma (approximately twelve), squamous cell carcinoma (2) and small cell lung cancer (1) were included in the cohort. The 15 or so patients were aged about 31 to 85 years, included around ten men and 5 women, and had TNM stage I to III disease. Sequencing produced some 130,000,000 productive TCRbeta reads in total, an average of approximately 4.2 million reads per sample. The study compared bulk TCRbeta repertoires between lung tumor tissue and matched distant non-tumor lung tissue from over twelve lung cancer patients. TCRbeta CDR3 sequencing was performed on 30 to 35 paired specimens, with one tumor sample and one normal lung sample collected per patient.

The method behind the library was multiplex PCR. Sequencing used an Illumina HiSeq 2500. TCRbeta libraries were built by three rounds of nested PCR using primers (Table S4), following protocols modified from ARM-PCR. Before sequencing, PCR products of 200-500 bp were excised from the gel and purified with the QIAquick gel extraction kit. In the authors' own workflow: Reads were cleaned using Trimmomatic, were merged into complete CDR3 sequences using FLASH, and were assigned to V(D)J germline segments using MiTCR. VDJtools was used to compute clonal diversity as the inverse Simpson's index. In-frame sequences without a premature stop codon were defined as productive reads. The public reads were reanalyzed by TCRdb: fastp trimming at Q25, MiXCR alignment, in-frame beta chains only. Rows matching on CDR3 protein sequence are summarized as one entry with the most common DNA and genes. V and J calls and clone size were set by TCRdb, not the authors. In this sample the table shows about 66,000 distinct CDR3 sequences, 55% to 85% of which occur a single time. The ten largest account for about 28% of the sample.

Concerning this clonotype itself: Its specific antigen is unknown. The CDR3 end shows no conserved phenylalanine or tryptophan, and so a read error is likely.

Results the study describes overall, beyond this receptor: Neither the sequencing platform nor unique molecular identifiers are named or mentioned anywhere in the methods. TCR diversity was significantly higher in younger patients, and greater tumor TCR diversity was associated with shorter overall survival and shorter disease-free survival. Tumor tissue showed significantly greater TCR diversity (inverse Simpson) than normal lung tissue (around 450 vs 150, P = 0.0075, Mann-Whitney U test). The cohort had only about 14 patients, and the authors noted that larger samples and more detailed clinical data are needed. In normal lung, the top 100 clones accounted for a significantly larger cumulative share of the repertoire than in tumor tissue. Because peripheral blood was not sequenced, blood TCRbeta repertoires in the lung cancer patients of the study were not examined.

Bulk unsorted tissue served as the source for RNA extraction, and RNA quality was assessed using a NanoDrop ND-1000 and an Agilent 2100. Newly diagnosed lung cancer patients without prior chemotherapy who had been admitted for thoracic surgery in China between August and November 2014 were enrolled as donors. Patients who had received previous radiotherapy or chemotherapy, or who had another concurrent cancer, were excluded from the study. Surgical tissue pieces of 1-2 cm3 were preserved in RNAlater solution and were kept at -80 degrees C until use. The specimen sequenced was lung tumor tissue. The TCR comes from a man aged 60-69 years with non-small cell lung cancer.

Here the CDR3 is given as CARSSGTGGTEAFI. The nucleotides are TGCGCCAGGAGCTCCGGGACAGGGGGCACTGAAGCTTTCATT. Recombination joined TRBV5-1 with TRBJ1-1; a stretch of 11 junction bases matches TRBD1. A total of 14 residues make up the CDR3, ends included. Just CDR3 DNA is preserved here, 42 bases in frame from base 1. According to the germline V gene, CDR1 reads SGHRS and CDR2 reads YFSETQ.